Each of the 26 T cell receptor beta chains below was sequenced from the same sample in a study of OX40 agonist ivuxolimab in advanced cancers. The data were produced by immunoSEQ multiplex PCR, yet TCRdb's version contains in-frame clones alone and is incomplete. Of some 70,000 clones listed, 86% are singletons. This material consisted of CD4+ or CD8+ T cells sorted from blood, taken in a trial of the OX40 agonist ivuxolimab. These TCRs come from an adult with an advanced solid tumor such as melanoma, head and neck, liver or kidney cancer.

This chain connects TRBV5-1 to TRBJ2-2; a weak D match, TRBD2 (7 bases). V shed 4 bases and J shed 6 bases, with 16 bases lying between them. The CDR3 runs 15 residues. Germline V gene lookup returns CDR1 SGHRS and CDR2 YFSETQ. Here the CDR3 DNA reads TGCGCCAGCAGCCGGGAAGGGGGGGCAGCCGGGGAGCTGTTTTTT. Residues: CASSREGGAAGELFF.

There are a few counts of this clone. The V call is TRBV15, the J call TRBJ1-4; D gene uncertain. Per germline, CDR1 LNHNV and CDR2 YYDKDF (reference sequence). Trimming took 0 bases from V and 8 from J, leaving 10 bases between them. The CDR3 spans 14 residues. The DNA for the CDR3 is TGTGCCACCAGCAGAGATCGGTCAGGCGAAAAACTGTTTTTT. Its translation is CATSRDRSGEKLFF.

The chain links TRBV5-6 to TRBJ1-1, with 7 bases matching TRBD1. V gave up 2 bases and J gave up 5 bases; unmatched junction bases: 3. This CDR3 spans 13 amino acids. CDR1 is SGHDT, CDR2 YYEEEE, per germline. The CDR3 bases are TGTGCCAGCAGCTTACAGGGGAGGACTGAAGCTTTCTTT. Translating gives CASSLQGRTEAFF.

The chain's CDR3 is CASSILTGVSYEQYF. The CDR3 bases are TGTGCCAGCAGTATACTGACAGGGGTGTCCTACGAGCAGTACTTC. The chain links TRBV11-2 to TRBJ2-7, with 8 positions matching TRBD1. CDR3 length equals 15 residues. V was clipped by 6 bases and J by 1 base; unmatched bases: 8. Germline loops: CDR1 SGHAT, CDR2 FQNNGV.

The chain carries TRBV5-6 and TRBJ1-5; 7 bases fit TRBD1. The V gene's germline CDR1 is SGHDT and CDR2 YYEEEE. The length of the CDR3 is 14 residues. Trimming removed 5 bases from V and 5 bases from J; junction bases left unmatched: 7. Here the CDR3 reads CASSEQGLDQPQHF. The CDR3 bases are TGTGCCAGCAGTGAACAGGGGCTCGATCAGCCCCAGCATTTT. The complete variable domain, with remaining parts taken from reference TRBV5-6 and TRBJ1-5, reads DAGVTQSPTHLIKTRGQQVTLRCSPKSGHDTVSWYQQALGQGPQFIFQYYEEEERQRGNFPDRFSGHQFPNYSSELNVNALLLGDSALYLCASSEQGLDQPQHFGDGTRLSIL.

The V gene is TRBV28, the J gene TRBJ1-5; 7 bases are a match to TRBD1. Germline CDR1 is MDHEN and CDR2 is SYDVKM. The CDR3 spans 15 residues. V lost 3 bases and J lost 4; bases outside the gene matches: 6. The chain's CDR3 is CASSFSPGQNQPQHF. In nucleotides, the CDR3 is TGTGCCAGCAGTTTTTCACCGGGACAGAATCAGCCCCAGCATTTT.

The chain uses TRBV5-1 and TRBJ1-1; 8 bases map to TRBD1. The V gene end was trimmed by 4 bases and the J gene end by 3 bases; junction bases not matched to a gene: 8. Germline V gene lookup returns CDR1 SGHRS and CDR2 YFSETQ. The CDR3 runs to 15 residues. CDR3 in DNA: TGCGCCAGCAGCCTGGCAGGACAGGGTGACACTGAAGCTTTCTTT. This encodes CASSLAGQGDTEAFF.

This chain links TRBV2 with TRBJ1-1; the D gene is possibly TRBD1 (6 bases). Germline CDR1 is SNHLY and CDR2 is FYNNEI. The V gene lost 6 bases and the J gene lost 5 bases, with 13 bases spanning the gap. The CDR3 contains 13 residues. CDR3 nucleotide sequence: TGTGCCAGCAGCTACGGGGGCTTGACTGAAGCTTTCTTT. The encoded protein is CASSYGGLTEAFF.

The CDR3 region is CASSAIYEQYF. The DNA for the CDR3 is TGTGCCAGCAGTGCAATTTACGAGCAGTACTTC. The chain couples TRBV2 to TRBJ2-7; D ambiguous. V was shortened by 4 bases and J by 4 bases, with 5 bases between the two germline ends. This CDR3 comprises 11 residues. In germline, CDR1 is SNHLY, CDR2 FYNNEI. Full variable domain (rest looked up from reference TRBV2 and TRBJ2-7): EPEVTQTPSHQVTQMGQEVILRCVPISNHLYFYWYRQILGQKVEFLVSFYNNEISEKSEIFDDQFSVERPDGSNFTLKIRSTKLEDSAMYFCASSAIYEQYFGPGTRLTVT.

The rearrangement uses TRBV5-4 and TRBJ2-3; D unclear. Germline V lookup: CDR1 SGHNT, CDR2 YYREEE (reference sequence). The germline V and J ends were trimmed by 0 bases and 4 bases, with 6 bases remaining between them. The CDR3 totals 13 residues. CDR3 amino acids: CASSLERADTQYF. The CDR3 bases are TGTGCCAGCAGCTTGGAGCGAGCAGATACGCAGTATTTT.

The rearrangement joins TRBV6-1 to TRBJ2-5; 8 bases align to TRBD1. The CDR3 extends over 13 amino acids. V was pared by 5 bases and J by 3 bases, with 2 bases of the junction left unmatched. CDR1 MNHNS and CDR2 SASEGT come from the germline V gene. Written as DNA, the CDR3 is TGTGCCAGCAGTAACAGGGGGGAAGAGACCCAGTACTTC. This encodes CASSNRGEETQYF.

This chain links TRBV7-9 with TRBJ2-1, with 11 bases that match TRBD1. This CDR3 has 16 residues. Germline V CDR1 and CDR2: SEHNR, FQNEAQ (reference sequence). J was trimmed by 3 bases and V by 5 bases; bases with no gene match: 6. CDR3 nucleotides: TGTGCCAGCAGCGCCCTGGGACAGGGGGGCTACAATGAGCAGTTCTTC. Translated: CASSALGQGGYNEQFF.

This rearrangement joins TRBV19 to TRBJ2-2; D may be TRBD2 (7 bases). CDR3 length: 13 residues. CDR1 is LNHDA and CDR2 is SQIVND in the germline V gene (reference sequence). Trimming pared 6 bases from V and 7 bases from J, leaving 12 bases between. CDR3 in amino acids: CASSGGRFGELFF. Written as DNA, the CDR3 is TGTGCCAGTAGCGGGGGGCGGTTCGGGGAGCTGTTTTTT.

The gene calls are TRBV10-3 and TRBJ2-7, with 9 bases identical to TRBD1. V shed 10 bases and J 5 bases; nucleotides not matched to a gene: 12. Germline CDR1 ENHRY, CDR2 SYGVKD. The CDR3 runs 14 residues. The CDR3 sequence is CATLKGQGTDEQYF. In nucleotides, the CDR3 is TGTGCCACCCTCAAGGGACAGGGTACAGACGAGCAGTACTTC.

This chain joins TRBV6-5 and TRBJ1-6; 7 positions match TRBD1. Unmatched junction bases numbered 7, after V lost 5 bases and J lost 6 bases. CDR1 MNHEY and CDR2 SVGAGI come from the germline V gene. This CDR3 contains 15 residues. In DNA form, the CDR3 reads TGTGCCAGCAGTCTTACCGGGACAGCTAATTCACCCCTCCACTTT. It yields the protein CASSLTGTANSPLHF.

The chain uses TRBV7-3 and TRBJ1-1, with D possibly being TRBD1 (5 bases). From germline, CDR1 is SGHTA and CDR2 FQGTGA. CDR3 length: 13 amino acids. Deletions cut 4 bases from V and 4 bases from J, with 10 bases between. In DNA, the CDR3 is TGTGCCAGCAGCTCGGACACCCTCACTGAAGCTTTCTTT. Translating gives CASSSDTLTEAFF.

This sequence joins TRBV11-3 and TRBJ2-7, with D maybe TRBD1 (6 bases). Trimming pared 6 bases from V and 4 bases from J, leaving 16 bases between. The CDR3 totals 14 residues. Germline assignment: CDR1 SGHNT and CDR2 YENEEA. Here the CDR3 DNA reads TGTGCCAGCAGTTTCAACTCACAGGGATACGAGCAGTACTTC. Protein: CASSFNSQGYEQYF.

The chain couples TRBV4-3 to TRBJ1-5; D gene unclear. The CDR3 is 14 residues long. CDR1 and CDR2 from the germline V gene are LGHNA and YSLEER. Trimming removed 4 bases from V and 3 bases from J, with 10 bases in between. The chain's CDR3 is CASSPTSNNQPQHF. As DNA, the CDR3 is TGCGCCAGCAGCCCGACCAGTAACAATCAGCCCCAGCATTTT.

The V and J genes are TRBV30 and TRBJ1-1; D is uncertain. Trimming left V 2 bases short and J 7 bases short, with 14 bases between. Germline V gene sequence: CDR1 GTSNPN, CDR2 SVGIG (reference sequence). The CDR3 contains 13 residues. The CDR3 DNA reads TGTGCCTGGAGTAGCAGTGGGCTAGGTGAAGCTTTCTTT. Translated: CAWSSSGLGEAFF.

The chain's CDR3 is CATLAPGQGDYEQYF. In nucleotides, the CDR3 is TGTGCCACCTTAGCCCCGGGACAGGGAGATTACGAGCAGTACTTC. V and J are TRBV6-6 and TRBJ2-7; 9 nucleotides agree with TRBD1. The J segment lost 4 bases and the V segment lost 10 bases, leaving 14 bases of the junction unmatched. Germline V gene sequence: CDR1 MNHNY, CDR2 SVGAGI (reference sequence). This CDR3 has 15 residues.

V gene TRBV19 combines with J gene TRBJ2-7, with 8 bases aligning to TRBD1. The length of the CDR3 is 14 residues. The V gene end was trimmed by 3 bases and the J gene end by 3 bases; junction bases not matched to a gene: 4. Germline V gene data show CDR1 as LNHDA and CDR2 as SQIVND (reference sequence). CDR3 region: CASSMVDRGYEQYF. CDR3 sequence (DNA): TGTGCCAGTAGTATGGTTGACAGGGGCTACGAGCAGTACTTC.

The chain combines TRBV7-2 with TRBJ1-4, with 7 positions matching TRBD1. Looked up from germline, CDR1 is SGHTA and CDR2 is FQGNSA. The ends lost 5 bases at V and 7 bases at J; junction bases unmatched: 16. CDR3 size: 17 residues. The CDR3 DNA is TGTGCCAGCAGCCCAACGGGCAGGGGGTATGACTTTGAAAAACTGTTTTTT. It specifies CASSPTGRGYDFEKLFF.

This sequence joins TRBV7-2 and TRBJ2-2; 9 positions match TRBD1. Germline V gene lookup returns CDR1 SGHTA and CDR2 FQGNSA. CDR3 size: 15 residues. J was trimmed by 8 bases and V by 4 bases; bases with no gene match: 8. The CDR3 DNA is TGTGCCAGCAGCTCAGGGACAGGGTCGAGGGGGGAGCTGTTTTTT. Its translation is CASSSGTGSRGELFF. Filled out from reference TRBV7-2 and TRBJ2-2, the complete variable domain reads GAGVSQSPSNKVTEKGKDVELRCDPISGHTALYWYRQSLGQGLEFLIYFQGNSAPDKSGLPSDRFSAERTGGSVSTLTIQRTQQEDSAVYLCASSSGTGSRGELFFGEGSRLTVL.

This chain uses TRBV7-2 with TRBJ1-2, with 9 nucleotides matching TRBD1. Trimming cost V 5 bases and J 5 bases; bases outside gene matches: 9. CDR3 length: 15 amino acids. CDR1 and CDR2 from the germline V gene are SGHTA and FQGNSA. The CDR3: CASSPSGDRVYGYTF. The CDR3 DNA is TGTGCCAGCAGCCCTAGTGGGGACAGGGTATATGGCTACACCTTC.

The gene calls are TRBV9 and TRBJ1-2; 7 nucleotides line up with TRBD1. Germline values: CDR1 SGDLS, CDR2 YYNGEE. The CDR3 has 14 residues. The V segment lost 3 bases and the J segment 5 bases; nucleotides outside the gene matches: 7. This chain's CDR3 is CASSARGGRYGYTF. The CDR3 DNA reads TGTGCCAGCAGCGCGCGAGGGGGCCGTTATGGCTACACCTTC.

The chain carries TRBV27 and TRBJ2-5; D not certain. Germline CDR1 and CDR2: MNHEY and SMNVEV (reference sequence). The CDR3 covers 14 residues. The V gene lost 2 bases and the J gene lost 2 bases, with 9 bases spanning the gap. The DNA for the CDR3 is TGTGCCAGCAGTTTAGGGTCTTCTCAAGAGACCCAGTACTTC. This codes for CASSLGSSQETQYF.